The 4 T cell receptor beta chains given below trace back to one sample, sequenced in a study of blood T cells in healthy people across ages. Through a sample-barcoded 5' primer and a J-beta primer mix, a second PCR was run for about 6 to 11 cycles. TCRdb recomputed calls from the 5' RACE reads with MiXCR, one row per CDR3 protein. The data contain roughly 500,000 distinct CDR3 sequences, 24% of them singletons. The same sample was also used in a study of T cells of mothers and their children.

The specimen sequenced was blood. Receptors were obtained from a boy aged 5-17 years in good health.

J is TRBJ2-7 and V is TRBV25-1, with 9 bases that match TRBD1. J was trimmed by 2 bases and V by 6 bases; bases with no gene match: 5. CDR1 is MGHDK, CDR2 SYGVNS, per germline. The CDR3 contains 14 residues. CDR3 DNA: TGTGCCAGCAGCCAGACAGGGGGGGCCTACGAGCAGTACTTC. It encodes CASSQTGGAYEQYF.

At least ten counts were recorded for this clonotype. The chain has TRBV3-1 and TRBJ2-5, with TRBD2 as a possible D gene (5 bases). This CDR3 has 12 residues. From germline, CDR1 is LGHDT and CDR2 YNNKEL (reference sequence). V shed 4 bases and J shed 7 bases, with 10 bases lying between them. The CDR3 loop is CASSRTGGTQYF. Written as DNA, the CDR3 is TGTGCCAGCAGCCGGACTGGAGGGACCCAGTACTTC.

In this sample, this clonotype turned up a few times. The rearrangement links TRBV6-4 to TRBJ2-3; D might be TRBD2 (7 bases). This CDR3 is built from 14 residues. V lost 3 bases, J lost 6 bases, and 13 bases lay in between. Germline-derived CDR1 and CDR2 are MRHNA and SNTAGT. The DNA for the CDR3 is TGTGCCAGCAGTGAGGCGGGGGCTACTGATACGCAGTATTTT. Amino acid sequence: CASSEAGATDTQYF.

This clonotype showed up just a few times. The rearrangement uses TRBV7-3 and TRBJ2-1, with D possibly being TRBD1 (6 bases). The CDR3 is 13 amino acids. The V gene's germline CDR1 is SGHTA and CDR2 FQGTGA. V was clipped by 6 bases and J by 10 bases, with 16 bases between them. The CDR3 loop reads CASRGEAGTEQFF. CDR3 nucleotides: TGTGCCAGCAGGGGCGAAGCCGGGACAGAGCAGTTCTTC. Full variable domain (outside the CDR3, taken from reference TRBV7-3 and TRBJ2-1): GAGVSQTPSNKVTEKGKYVELRCDPISGHTALYWYRQSLGQGPEFLIYFQGTGAADDSGLPNDRFFAVRPEGSVSTLKIQRTERGDSAVYLCASRGEAGTEQFFGPGTRLTVL.